One and the same sample provided the 5 T cell receptor beta chains below, sequenced in a study of Tregs in tolerant kidney transplant recipients. Clones were sequenced by immunoSEQ multiplex PCR, and TCRdb holds only the in-frame ones, with some missing. The data contain about 64,000 clones, more than 70% of them singletons. Related graft donors supplied nonmyeloablative bone marrow transplants, and mixed chimerism was transient. Specimen: CD4+ T cells from blood (PBMCs), collected 6 months after the transplant. The receptors were sampled from a human patient who received a combined kidney and bone marrow transplant. Some T cells may be supplied by the graft donor.

The chain uses TRBV6-1 and TRBJ2-5; D not resolved. The assigned J gene may be wrong: the sequence end matches TRBJ2-7 better. Germline V gives CDR1 MNHNS, CDR2 SASEGT. This CDR3 has 14 residues. CDR3 DNA sequence: TGTGCCAGCATCGTAGAGTGGTCCGGTTACGAGCAGTACTTC. The encoded protein is CASIVEWSGYEQYF.

This chain uses TRBV9 with TRBJ1-6, with 8 bases aligning to TRBD1. V lost 0 bases, J lost 7 bases, and 3 bases stayed unmatched. Germline-derived CDR1 and CDR2 are SGDLS and YYNGEE. There are 15 residues in the CDR3. The CDR3 coding sequence is TGTGCCAGCAGCGTAGAAGGACAGGGAAATTCACCCCTCCACTTT. This encodes CASSVEGQGNSPLHF. The full variable domain, in which reference TRBV9 and TRBJ1-6 provide the parts outside the CDR3, is DSGVTQTPKHLITATGQRVTLRCSPRSGDLSVYWYQQSLDQGLQFLIQYYNGEERAKGNILERFSAQQFPDLHSELNLSSLELGDSALYFCASSVEGQGNSPLHFGNGTRLTVT.

CDR3 sequence: CASSLDEGGSYNEQFF. As DNA, the CDR3 is TGCGCCAGCAGCTTAGATGAGGGCGGGAGTTACAATGAGCAGTTCTTC. The chain couples TRBV5-1 to TRBJ2-1; 7 bases line up with TRBD2. The CDR3 is 16 amino acids. The ends lost 2 bases at V and 4 bases at J; junction bases unmatched: 9. Germline values: CDR1 SGHRS, CDR2 YFSETQ.

The chain carries TRBV2 and TRBJ2-7; D may be TRBD1 (5 bases). The CDR3 has 14 residues. V lost 2 bases to trimming and J lost 2 bases, with 10 bases between them. The germline V gene encodes CDR1 SNHLY and CDR2 FYNNEI. CDR3 loop: CASSESGPTYEQYF. The CDR3 nucleotides are TGTGCCAGCAGTGAATCAGGGCCCACCTACGAGCAGTACTTC. Full variable domain (remainder filled in from reference TRBV2 and TRBJ2-7): EPEVTQTPSHQVTQMGQEVILRCVPISNHLYFYWYRQILGQKVEFLVSFYNNEISEKSEIFDDQFSVERPDGSNFTLKIRSTKLEDSAMYFCASSESGPTYEQYFGPGTRLTVT.

This chain uses TRBV7-9 with TRBJ2-7; TRBD1 matches 7 bases. CDR3 size: 14 residues. The germline CDR1 and CDR2 sequences are SEHNR and FQNEAQ (reference sequence). V shed 6 bases, J shed 4 bases, and the junction held 9 bases outside the gene matches. The CDR3 sequence is CASRTGTDIYEQYF. CDR3 DNA: TGTGCCAGCAGAACCGGGACAGATATATACGAGCAGTACTTC.